This T cell receptor beta chain derives from a study of T-cell reconstitution after alpha-beta-depleted transplantation in children. CDR3 size: 17 residues. Trimming cost V 5 bases and J 0 bases; bases outside gene matches: 6. This clonotype has at least ten counts. The TCRbeta library was prepared with unique molecular identifiers. Via MiXCR, TCRdb re-called the PCR reads, giving one row per CDR3 protein. The repertoire holds approximately 230,000 distinct CDR3 sequences, with about 24% as singletons. The TCR comes from a female patient between 2 and 15 years old who had a stem cell transplant for congenital amegakaryocytic thrombocytopenia, so the T cells may come from the graft donor. The V call is TRBV12-3 or TRBV12-4, the J call TRBJ2-6, with 8 nucleotides matching TRBD1. This specimen was PBMCs, mostly from graft donor cells, taken 360 days after TCRalphabeta/CD19-depleted stem cell transplant. In DNA, the CDR3 is TGTGCCAGCAGTCACGGACAGGGAATCTCTGGGGCCAACGTCCTGACTTTC. Amino acid sequence: CASSHGQGISGANVLTF.